These T cell receptor beta chains were read from a single sample in a study of T cell repertoires in cytomegalovirus infection. A single record per CDR3 protein comes from TCRdb applying MiXCR to the reads. Seen here are fewer than 900,000 distinct CDR3 sequences, almost 30% observed once, and the top ten hold less than 15%. Their cognate antigens are unknown. The sample in question was cultured CD8+ T cells from PBMCs, obtained from culture after CMV antigen stimulation. These receptor sequences come from a human donor in good health (CMV status not recorded). Some clones in this sample may be carry-over from other donors' samples. Each CDR3 is given with its conserved first and last residue. Clone sizes are given selectively: once, few, many, or a class where the clone is expanded.

CDR3 protein	V gene	J gene	CDR3 length	clone size
CSVEGRNTIYF	TRBV29-1	TRBJ1-3	11	.
CASSTSQNYNEQFF	TRBV6-5	TRBJ2-1	14	.
CASSAGPKATGELFF	TRBV12-3/TRBV12-4	TRBJ2-2	15	few
CASSLRRLNSPLHF	TRBV27	TRBJ1-6	14	few
CASSVTGSWNQPQHF	TRBV9	TRBJ1-5	15	.
CASSYGHSSTDTQYF	TRBV7-3	TRBJ2-3	15	many
CASSLGKGQGRLYTQYF	TRBV11-2	TRBJ2-3	17	.
CASPGIPTEPTDNEQFF	TRBV2	TRBJ2-1	17	.
CASSQVQGSPLHF	TRBV4-1	TRBJ1-6	13	.
CASSDFGGSRSYEQYF	TRBV2	TRBJ2-7	16	.
CASNWGSEAFF	TRBV6-6	TRBJ1-1	11	.
CASSLGTSGAAEQYF	TRBV5-1	TRBJ2-7	15	.
CASSSSHYYEQFF	TRBV19	TRBJ2-1	13	.
CASSLWGATEAFF	TRBV27	TRBJ1-1	13	few
CASSPVKGLNYGYTF	TRBV27	TRBJ1-2	15	few
CASSYLVALQDTQYF	TRBV6-6	TRBJ2-3	15	.
CASSFSSGGEGYTF	TRBV2	TRBJ1-2	14	few
CSVAGGPGNEQFF	TRBV29-1	TRBJ2-1	13	.
CASNRDPGTHGYTF	TRBV7-9	TRBJ1-2	14	.
CASSPIWRQSNTGELFF	TRBV5-6	TRBJ2-2	17	few
CASSGGQGLFYGYTF	TRBV7-9	TRBJ1-2	15	.
CASNSGTARETQYF	TRBV2	TRBJ2-5	14	.
CASSISVRAGSNQPQHF	TRBV19	TRBJ1-5	17	many
CASSLGQGDGYTF	TRBV7-9	TRBJ1-2	13	many
CASRISYNSPLHF	TRBV27	TRBJ1-6	13	few
CASSGSFNTEAFF	TRBV27	TRBJ1-1	13	few
CATRAVAGDPYNEQFF	TRBV9	TRBJ2-1	16	few
CASSSGLGNYGYTF	TRBV6-1	TRBJ1-2	14	few